This T cell receptor beta chain appears in the sequencing data of a study of T cell responses to AZD1222 COVID-19 vaccine. Study results and limitations: Donors were largely white British and mainly female; clonal diversity was possibly underestimated. Baseline serology detected seropositivity in only six or seven AZD1222 recipients. Rises in breadth and depth of Spike-specific TCRs came after two AZD1222 doses. There were repertoire samples only from the period after the peak T cell response.

The CDR3 totals 15 residues. Germline trimming cut 7 bases from V and 5 bases from J; bases unmatched to any gene: 9. CDR1 SGHVS and CDR2 FNYEAQ come from the germline V gene. Points on this clone: Its antigen is as yet unknown.

Clones were read by immunoSEQ multiplex PCR, and TCRdb kept only the in-frame ones, dropping some. Found here are some 120,000 clones, approximately 92% of them singletons; the top ten hold about 1.1%. The source material was peripheral blood, sampled on day 0 of AZD1222 vaccination. The sequence was collected from an adult in good health. The J gene is TRBJ2-7, the V gene TRBV7-6; 12 bases line up with TRBD2. CDR3 coding DNA: TGTGCCAGCACCCAGACTAGCGGGAGCTTCAACGAGCAGTACTTC. This translates into CASTQTSGSFNEQYF.